This T cell receptor (beta chain) was sequenced during a study of T cells in localized non-small cell lung cancer. Overall study results and limits: The appearance of a median 57 of the top 100 tumor clones was seen in adjacent lung. Because sequencing included only one region (of the tumor), heterogeneity remains possible. A denser population of T cells in blood accompanied longer overall survival. The greatest T cell clonality was found in uninvolved adjacent lung (higher than in tumor).

Turning to this clone: Its antigen is as yet unknown.

Germline V lookup: CDR1 SGHRS, CDR2 YFSETQ. CDR3 length: 18 amino acids. V lost 5 bases to trimming and J lost 5 bases; unmatched junction nucleotides: 18. Assay used: immunoSEQ multiplex PCR; TCRdb lists only in-frame clones, some missing. Of tens of thousands of clones detected, about nine tenths appear once; the ten largest clones hold around 14%. The TCR originated in a man aged 35 to 70 with stage I squamous cell lung carcinoma. J is TRBJ2-5 and V is TRBV5-1; 10 nucleotides match TRBD2. Source: peripheral blood, taken before any cancer treatment. CDR3 coding DNA: TGCGCCAGCAGTCCACAATCAGTAAGCGGGGGGGCCGCCGAGACCCAGTACTTC. Amino acids: CASSPQSVSGGAAETQYF.